This T cell receptor beta chain emerged from a study of beta chain features in type 1 diabetes. The CDR3 covers 15 residues. Germline CDR1 and CDR2: KGHSH and LQKENI. The junction had 8 bases not matched to a gene; V was cut back by 8 bases and J by 2 bases. Sequencing targeted expressed TCRB transcripts, as all isolated RNA had been reverse transcribed. Here immunoSEQ multiplex PCR was the method, and the copy in TCRdb shows in-frame clones only, minus some. This sample has about 330,000 clones; roughly 11% occur once, and the top ten carry roughly 0.014%. The rearrangement uses TRBV18 and TRBJ2-7; 11 bases are shared with TRBD2. This TCR was sampled from a woman younger than 45 in good health. The sample comprised naive CD4+ T cells from blood. CDR3 amino acids: CASTLAGGGTYEQYF. DNA of the CDR3: TGTGCCAGCACCTTAGCGGGAGGGGGCACCTACGAGCAGTACTTC. Looking up the rest from reference TRBV18 and TRBJ2-7 gives the full variable domain: NAGVMQNPRHLVRRRGQEARLRCSPMKGHSHVYWYRQLPEEGLKFMVYLQKENIIDESGMPKERFSAEFPKEGPSILRIQQVVRGDSAAYFCASTLAGGGTYEQYFGPGTRLTVT.